Listed here are 6 T cell receptor beta chains from one sample, sequenced in a study of blood T cell repertoires in COVID-19. Using immunoSEQ multiplex PCR, the repertoire was profiled, and TCRdb retains in-frame clones only, with some absent. The sample records about 200,000 clones, around 84% being singletons. The material sequenced was PBMCs or T cells enriched from blood (not recorded which). These receptors were obtained from a woman aged 40 to 49 with acute COVID-19.

The chain combines TRBV4-1 with TRBJ1-5; the D gene is possibly TRBD1 (5 bases). V was trimmed by 0 bases and J by 3 bases, leaving 9 bases between them. CDR1 MGHRA and CDR2 YSYEKL come from the germline V gene. The CDR3 covers 15 residues. The CDR3 DNA follows: TGCGCCAGCAGCCAAGATTCAGGGTTCAATCAGCCCCAGCATTTT. Translation: CASSQDSGFNQPQHF.

V is TRBV5-1 and J is TRBJ1-2; D gene ambiguous. CDR1 is SGHRS and CDR2 is YFSETQ in the germline V gene. The CDR3 is 14 residues long. Trimming left V 1 base short and J 4 bases short, with 11 bases between. CDR3 loop: CASSLYLGSYGYTF. The CDR3 DNA reads as TGCGCCAGCAGCTTGTACCTAGGTAGCTATGGCTACACCTTC.

This chain links TRBV25-1 with TRBJ2-5; 11 bases agree with TRBD2. V lost 6 bases, J lost 3 bases, and 0 bases stayed unmatched. Germline V gives CDR1 MGHDK, CDR2 SYGVNS. The CDR3 is 13 amino acids. CDR3 in amino acids: CASRLAGEETQYF. CDR3 DNA: TGTGCCAGCAGACTAGCGGGAGAAGAGACCCAGTACTTC. The entire variable domain, with the rest obtained from reference TRBV25-1 and TRBJ2-5, is as follows: EADIYQTPRYLVIGTGKKITLECSQTMGHDKMYWYQQDPGMELHLIHYSYGVNSTEKGDLSSESTVSRIRTEHFPLTLESARPSHTSQYLCASRLAGEETQYFGPGTRLLVL.

The chain uses TRBV6-2 or TRBV6-3 and TRBJ1-5; no reliable D call. Per germline, CDR1 MNHEY and CDR2 SVGEGT. The CDR3 runs 13 residues. With 5 bases removed from V and 1 base from J, the gap between germline ends came to 6 bases. CDR3 DNA: TGTGCCAGCAGTACAGTAAGCAATCAGCCCCAGCATTTT. This translates into CASSTVSNQPQHF.

V usage is TRBV5-1 and J usage is TRBJ2-3; possible D gene TRBD1, 6 bases. Germline-derived CDR1 and CDR2 are SGHRS and YFSETQ. The CDR3 spans 13 residues. V lost 4 bases and J lost 3, with 9 bases in between. Here the CDR3 reads CASSAQGTDTQYF. CDR3 DNA sequence: TGCGCCAGCAGCGCACAGGGTACAGATACGCAGTATTTT.

The rearrangement joins TRBV6-5 to TRBJ1-2; a weak D match, TRBD1 (5 bases). V shed 6 bases and J shed 0 bases, with 8 bases lying between them. The CDR3 has 13 amino acids. CDR1 is MNHEY and CDR2 is SVGAGI in the germline V gene. The CDR3 DNA sequence: TGTGCCAGCAGACAGACAGCTAACTATGGCTACACCTTC. Translating it yields CASRQTANYGYTF.